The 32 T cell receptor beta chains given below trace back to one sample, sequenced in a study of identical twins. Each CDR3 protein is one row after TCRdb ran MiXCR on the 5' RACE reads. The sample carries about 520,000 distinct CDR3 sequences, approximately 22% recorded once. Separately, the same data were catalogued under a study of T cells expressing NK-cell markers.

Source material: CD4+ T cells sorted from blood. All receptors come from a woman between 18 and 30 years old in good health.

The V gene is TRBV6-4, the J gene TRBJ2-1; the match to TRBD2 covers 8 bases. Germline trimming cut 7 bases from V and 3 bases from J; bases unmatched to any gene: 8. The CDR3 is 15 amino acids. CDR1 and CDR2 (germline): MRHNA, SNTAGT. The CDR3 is CASKSSGSSYNEQFF. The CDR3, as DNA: TGTGCCAGCAAGAGCAGCGGGAGCAGCTACAATGAGCAGTTCTTC.

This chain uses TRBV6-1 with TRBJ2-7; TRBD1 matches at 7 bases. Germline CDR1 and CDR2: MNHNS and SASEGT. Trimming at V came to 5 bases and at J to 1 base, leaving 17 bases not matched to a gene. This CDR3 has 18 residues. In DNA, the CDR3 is TGTGCCAGCAGTCCACAGCCTATCGGACAGGTCCTTTCCTACGAGCAGTACTTC. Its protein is CASSPQPIGQVLSYEQYF.

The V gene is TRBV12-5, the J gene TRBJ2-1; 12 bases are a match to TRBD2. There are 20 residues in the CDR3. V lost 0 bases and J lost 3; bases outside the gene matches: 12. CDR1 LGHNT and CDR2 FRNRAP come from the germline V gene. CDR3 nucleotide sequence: TGTGCTAGTGGTTTGGTAAGTCTTCGACTAGCGGGAGATTTCTACAATGAGCAGTTCTTC. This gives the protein CASGLVSLRLAGDFYNEQFF.

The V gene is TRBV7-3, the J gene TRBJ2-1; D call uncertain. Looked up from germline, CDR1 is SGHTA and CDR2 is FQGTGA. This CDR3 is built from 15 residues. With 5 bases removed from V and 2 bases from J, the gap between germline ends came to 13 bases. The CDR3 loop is CASSARGPPYNEQFF. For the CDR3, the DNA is TGTGCCAGCAGCGCACGCGGACCTCCCTACAATGAGCAGTTCTTC.

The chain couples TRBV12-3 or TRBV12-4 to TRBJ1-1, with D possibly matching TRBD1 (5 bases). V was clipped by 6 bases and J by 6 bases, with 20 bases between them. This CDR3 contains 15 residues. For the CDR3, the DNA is TGTGCCAGCAGGCCCTTAAGGGGATATGCCCCTGAAGCTTTCTTT. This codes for CASRPLRGYAPEAFF.

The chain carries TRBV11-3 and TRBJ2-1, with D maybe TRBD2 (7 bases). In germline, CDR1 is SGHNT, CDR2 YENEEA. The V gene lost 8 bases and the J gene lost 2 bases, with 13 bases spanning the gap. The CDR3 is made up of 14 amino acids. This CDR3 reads CASSRGGAYNEQFF. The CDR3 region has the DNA TGTGCCAGCTCGAGGGGGGGCGCCTACAATGAGCAGTTCTTC. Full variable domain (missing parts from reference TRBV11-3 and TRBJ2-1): EAGVVQSPRYKIIEKKQPVAFWCNPISGHNTLYWYLQNLGQGPELLIRYENEEAVDDSQLPKDRFSAERLKGVDSTLKIQPAELGDSAVYLCASSRGGAYNEQFFGPGTRLTVL.

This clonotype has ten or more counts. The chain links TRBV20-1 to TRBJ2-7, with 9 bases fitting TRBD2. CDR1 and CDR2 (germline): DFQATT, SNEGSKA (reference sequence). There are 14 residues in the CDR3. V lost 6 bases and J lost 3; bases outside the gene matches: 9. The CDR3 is CSARSGGRSYEQYF. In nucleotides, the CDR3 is TGCAGTGCACGTAGCGGGGGCCGCAGCTACGAGCAGTACTTC.

DNA for the CDR3: TGCAGTGCTAGACCTAGTGGAGACAGGGTCTATGGCTACACCTTC. Encoded protein: CSARPSGDRVYGYTF. This chain joins TRBV20-1 and TRBJ1-2; TRBD1 aligns across 7 bases. The CDR3 consists of 15 residues. J gave up 4 bases and V 2 bases, and 10 bases lay outside the gene matches. Germline lookup yields CDR1 DFQATT and CDR2 SNEGSKA (reference sequence).

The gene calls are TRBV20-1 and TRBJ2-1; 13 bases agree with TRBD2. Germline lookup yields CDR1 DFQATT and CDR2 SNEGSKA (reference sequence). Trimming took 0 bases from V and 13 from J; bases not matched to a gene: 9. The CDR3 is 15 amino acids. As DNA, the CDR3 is TGCAGTGCTAGAGAGTCGGGGACTAGCGGGACCCTCCAGTTCTTC. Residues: CSARESGTSGTLQFF.

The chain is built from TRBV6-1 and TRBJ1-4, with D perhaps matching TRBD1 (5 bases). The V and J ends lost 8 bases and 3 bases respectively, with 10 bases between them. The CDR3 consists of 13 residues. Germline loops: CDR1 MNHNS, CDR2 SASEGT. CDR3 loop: CASFRAPNEKLFF. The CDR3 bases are TGTGCCAGCTTCAGGGCACCTAATGAAAAACTGTTTTTT.

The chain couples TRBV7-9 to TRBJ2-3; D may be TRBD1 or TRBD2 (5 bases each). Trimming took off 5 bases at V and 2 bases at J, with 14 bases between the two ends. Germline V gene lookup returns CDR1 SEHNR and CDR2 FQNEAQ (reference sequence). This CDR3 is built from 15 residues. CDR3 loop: CASSLMGRVTDTQYF. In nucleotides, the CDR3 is TGTGCCAGCAGCCTCATGGGACGAGTCACAGATACGCAGTATTTT.

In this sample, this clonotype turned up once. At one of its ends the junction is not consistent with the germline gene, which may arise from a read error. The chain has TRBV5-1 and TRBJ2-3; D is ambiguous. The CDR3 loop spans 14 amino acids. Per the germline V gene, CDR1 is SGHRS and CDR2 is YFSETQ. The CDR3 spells CASNLGTSTDTQYF. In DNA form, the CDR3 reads TGCGCCAGCAACTTGGGAACCTCTACAGATACGCAGTATTTT.

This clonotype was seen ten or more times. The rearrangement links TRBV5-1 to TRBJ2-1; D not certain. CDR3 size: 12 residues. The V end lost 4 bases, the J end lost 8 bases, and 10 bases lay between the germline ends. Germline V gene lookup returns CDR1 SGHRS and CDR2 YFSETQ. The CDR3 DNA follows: TGCGCCAGCAGCCCCTCCCGGGATGAGCAGTTCTTC. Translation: CASSPSRDEQFF.

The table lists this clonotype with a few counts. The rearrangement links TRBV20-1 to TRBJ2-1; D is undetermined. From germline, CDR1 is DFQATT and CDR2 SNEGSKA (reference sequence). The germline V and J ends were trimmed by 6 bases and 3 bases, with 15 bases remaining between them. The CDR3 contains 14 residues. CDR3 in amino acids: CSAFSRALYNEQFF. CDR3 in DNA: TGCAGTGCCTTCTCCCGGGCCCTCTACAATGAGCAGTTCTTC.

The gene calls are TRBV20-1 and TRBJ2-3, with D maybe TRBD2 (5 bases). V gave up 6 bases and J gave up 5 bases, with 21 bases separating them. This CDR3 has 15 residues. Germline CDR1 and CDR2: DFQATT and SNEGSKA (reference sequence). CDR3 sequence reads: CSAPTHERAGDTQYF. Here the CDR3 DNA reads TGCAGTGCGCCGACCCATGAGAGGGCTGGAGATACGCAGTATTTT.

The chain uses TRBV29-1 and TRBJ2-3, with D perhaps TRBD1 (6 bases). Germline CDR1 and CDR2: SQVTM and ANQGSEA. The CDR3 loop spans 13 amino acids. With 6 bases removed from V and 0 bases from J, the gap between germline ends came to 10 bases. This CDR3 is CSVIRGSTDTQYF. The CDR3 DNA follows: TGCAGCGTGATCAGGGGTAGCACAGATACGCAGTATTTT.

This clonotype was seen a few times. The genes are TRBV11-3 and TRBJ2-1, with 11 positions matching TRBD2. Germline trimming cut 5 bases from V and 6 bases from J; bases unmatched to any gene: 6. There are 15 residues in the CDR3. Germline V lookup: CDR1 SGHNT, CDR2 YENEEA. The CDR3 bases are TGTGCCAGCAGCGATAGCGGGAGGGCCAGCAATGAGCAGTTCTTC. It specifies CASSDSGRASNEQFF.

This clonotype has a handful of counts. The DNA of the CDR3 is TGCGCCAGCAGCGTAGGACAGACCTATGGCTACACCTTC. Amino acids: CASSVGQTYGYTF. The chain combines TRBV5-1 with TRBJ1-2, with D perhaps TRBD1 (6 bases). V was pared by 4 bases and J by 4 bases, with 11 bases between. The CDR3 has 13 amino acids. Germline CDR1 SGHRS, CDR2 YFSETQ.

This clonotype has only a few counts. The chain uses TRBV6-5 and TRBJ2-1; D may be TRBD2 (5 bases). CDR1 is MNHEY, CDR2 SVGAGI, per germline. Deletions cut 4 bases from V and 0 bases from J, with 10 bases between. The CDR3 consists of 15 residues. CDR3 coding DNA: TGTGCCAGCAGTTTATGGCTAGCCTCCTACAATGAGCAGTTCTTC. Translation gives CASSLWLASYNEQFF.

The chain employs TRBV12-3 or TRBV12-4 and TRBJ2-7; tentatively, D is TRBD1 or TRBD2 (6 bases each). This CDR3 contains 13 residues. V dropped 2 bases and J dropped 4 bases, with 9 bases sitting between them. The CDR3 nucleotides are TGTGCCAGCAGTTTATCGGGGGCGTACGAGCAGTACTTC. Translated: CASSLSGAYEQYF.

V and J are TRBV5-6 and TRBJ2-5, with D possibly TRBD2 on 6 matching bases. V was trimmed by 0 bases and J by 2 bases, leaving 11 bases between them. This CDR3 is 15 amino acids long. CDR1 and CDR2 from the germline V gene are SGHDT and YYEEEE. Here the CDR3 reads CASSLAAGLQETQYF. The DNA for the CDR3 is TGTGCCAGCAGCTTGGCCGCGGGGCTACAAGAGACCCAGTACTTC. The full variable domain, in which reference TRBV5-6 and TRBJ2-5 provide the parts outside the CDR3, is DAGVTQSPTHLIKTRGQQVTLRCSPKSGHDTVSWYQQALGQGPQFIFQYYEEEERQRGNFPDRFSGHQFPNYSSELNVNALLLGDSALYLCASSLAAGLQETQYFGPGTRLLVL.

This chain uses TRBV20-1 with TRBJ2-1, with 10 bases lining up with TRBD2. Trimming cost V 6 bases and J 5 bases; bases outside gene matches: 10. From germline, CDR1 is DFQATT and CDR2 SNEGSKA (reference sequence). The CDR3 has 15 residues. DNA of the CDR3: TGCAGTGCCATCCCTACTAGCGGGAACCACAATGAGCAGTTCTTC. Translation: CSAIPTSGNHNEQFF.

This chain's CDR3 is CASSPSRDYNEQFF. Written as DNA, the CDR3 is TGTGCCAGCAGCCCCTCGAGGGACTACAATGAGCAGTTCTTC. The rearrangement joins TRBV7-9 to TRBJ2-1; D may be TRBD2 (5 bases). Per germline, CDR1 SEHNR and CDR2 FQNEAQ (reference sequence). The CDR3 has 14 amino acids. V was trimmed by 5 bases and J by 3 bases, leaving 11 bases between them.

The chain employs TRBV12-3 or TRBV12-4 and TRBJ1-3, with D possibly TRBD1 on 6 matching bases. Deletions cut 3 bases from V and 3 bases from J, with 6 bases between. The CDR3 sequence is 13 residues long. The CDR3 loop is CASSFRGGNTIYF. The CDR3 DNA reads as TGTGCCAGCAGTTTCAGGGGTGGAAACACCATATATTTT.

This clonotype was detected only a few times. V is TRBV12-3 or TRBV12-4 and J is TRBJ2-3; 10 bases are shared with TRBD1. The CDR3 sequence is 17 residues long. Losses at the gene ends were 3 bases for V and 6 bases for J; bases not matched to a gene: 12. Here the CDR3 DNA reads TGTGCCAGCAGTTTCGGCCGGGACAGGGGCCTTCGGGATACGCAGTATTTT. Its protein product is CASSFGRDRGLRDTQYF.

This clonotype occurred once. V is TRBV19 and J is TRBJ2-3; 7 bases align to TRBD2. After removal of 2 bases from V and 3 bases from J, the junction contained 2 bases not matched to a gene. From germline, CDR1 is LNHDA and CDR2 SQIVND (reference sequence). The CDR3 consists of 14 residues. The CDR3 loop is CASSIPGGTDTQYF. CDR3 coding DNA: TGTGCCAGTAGTATACCGGGGGGTACAGATACGCAGTATTTT.

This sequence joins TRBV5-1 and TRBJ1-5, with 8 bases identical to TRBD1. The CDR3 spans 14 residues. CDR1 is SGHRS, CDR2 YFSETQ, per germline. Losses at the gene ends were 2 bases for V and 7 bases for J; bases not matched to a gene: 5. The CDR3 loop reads CASSFGQGGQPQHF. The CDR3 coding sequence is TGCGCCAGCAGCTTTGGACAGGGCGGACAGCCCCAGCATTTT.

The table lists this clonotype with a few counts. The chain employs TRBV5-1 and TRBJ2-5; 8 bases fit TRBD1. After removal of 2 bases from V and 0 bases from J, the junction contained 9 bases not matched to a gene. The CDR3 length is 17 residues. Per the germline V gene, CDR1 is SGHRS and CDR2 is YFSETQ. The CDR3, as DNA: TGCGCCAGCAGCTTAGCCACGACAGGGGACTACCAAGAGACCCAGTACTTC. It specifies CASSLATTGDYQETQYF.

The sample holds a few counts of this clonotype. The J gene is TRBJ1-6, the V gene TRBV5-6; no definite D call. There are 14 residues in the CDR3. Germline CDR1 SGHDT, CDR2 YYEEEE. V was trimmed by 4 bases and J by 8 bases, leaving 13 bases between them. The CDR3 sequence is CASSRAGGYSPLHF. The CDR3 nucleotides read TGTGCCAGCAGCCGAGCGGGAGGATATTCACCCCTCCACTTT.

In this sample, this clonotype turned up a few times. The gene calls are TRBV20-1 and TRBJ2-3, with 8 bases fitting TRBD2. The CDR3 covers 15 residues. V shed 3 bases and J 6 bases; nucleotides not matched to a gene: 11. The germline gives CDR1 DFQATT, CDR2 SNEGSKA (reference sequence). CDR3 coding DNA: TGCAGTGCTAGCGCCCGGGAGGGCAATGGGGATACGCAGTATTTT. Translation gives CSASAREGNGDTQYF.

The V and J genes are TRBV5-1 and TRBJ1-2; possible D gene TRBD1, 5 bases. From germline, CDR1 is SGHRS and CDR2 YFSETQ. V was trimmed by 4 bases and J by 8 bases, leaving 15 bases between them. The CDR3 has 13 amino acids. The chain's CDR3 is CASSGLGVEGYTF. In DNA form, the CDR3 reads TGCGCCAGCAGCGGATTGGGGGTCGAAGGCTACACCTTC.

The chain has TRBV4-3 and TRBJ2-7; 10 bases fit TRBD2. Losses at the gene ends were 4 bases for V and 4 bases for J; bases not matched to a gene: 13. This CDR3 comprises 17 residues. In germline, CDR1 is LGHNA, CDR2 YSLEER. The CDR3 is CASSREGRAGGNYEQYF. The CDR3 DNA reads TGCGCCAGCAGCCGGGAAGGGAGAGCGGGAGGGAATTACGAGCAGTACTTC.